A single sample is the source of the 8 T cell receptor beta chains below, sequenced in a study of response to subunit inactivated influenza vaccine. TCRdb reanalysed the RT-PCR reads using MiXCR and keeps one entry per CDR3 protein. The repertoire holds about 540,000 distinct CDR3 sequences, with roughly 23% as singletons. The sample also formed part of further work on T cells expressing NK-cell markers. That source reports: TCR beta cDNA was made by 5'RACE template switching with UMIs.

This material consisted of CD4+ T cells sorted from PBMCs, taken 11 to 12 days after vaccination. Receptors were obtained from a man aged 45 to 65 who received an inactivated influenza vaccine.

This clonotype was seen only a few times. The chain recombines TRBV28 with TRBJ2-1; 13 bases line up with TRBD2. CDR3 length: 14 amino acids. The germline V gene encodes CDR1 MDHEN and CDR2 SYDVKM. Trimming removed 5 bases from V and 10 bases from J; junction bases left unmatched: 5. DNA for the CDR3: TGTGCCAGCAGTACTAGCGGGGGGGCTTACGAGCAGTTCTTC. This sequence encodes CASSTSGGAYEQFF.

This clonotype turned up a few times. The chain links TRBV4-3 to TRBJ2-3; D is possibly TRBD2 (7 bases). V shed 2 bases and J shed 4 bases, with 19 bases lying between them. The V gene's germline CDR1 is LGHNA and CDR2 YSLEER. The CDR3 is made up of 17 amino acids. In DNA form, the CDR3 reads TGCGCCAGCAGCCAAAACCTTCTGGCGGGGGCCTCAGATACGCAGTATTTT. Its translation: CASSQNLLAGASDTQYF.

This clonotype was detected a few times. The genes are TRBV9 and TRBJ2-1, with TRBD2 identical over 8 bases. The CDR3 runs to 15 residues. Trimming removed 3 bases from V and 3 bases from J; junction bases left unmatched: 5. Germline CDR1 reads SGDLS; CDR2 reads YYNGEE. In nucleotides, the CDR3 is TGTGCCAGCAGCGGTAGCGGGAATGTCTACAATGAGCAGTTCTTC. The encoded protein is CASSGSGNVYNEQFF.

The V gene is TRBV6-6, the J gene TRBJ1-2; maybe TRBD1 (5 bases). Trimming shortened V by 6 bases and J by 9 bases, and 14 bases separated the two germline ends. This CDR3 is 12 amino acids long. Germline V lookup: CDR1 MNHNY, CDR2 SVGAGI (reference sequence). The CDR3 region is CASSRTPSRYTF. The CDR3 bases are TGTGCCAGCAGCAGGACACCCTCACGCTACACCTTC.

This chain joins TRBV7-2 and TRBJ2-7; TRBD2 aligns across 8 bases. CDR3 length equals 17 residues. Germline V gene lookup returns CDR1 SGHTA and CDR2 FQGNSA. Germline trimming cut 1 base from V and 2 bases from J; bases unmatched to any gene: 10. Here the CDR3 DNA reads TGTGCCAGCAGCTTAGGGGGTTTTGGGACTAGTACCTACGAGCAGTACTTC. Translated: CASSLGGFGTSTYEQYF. Drawing the rest from reference TRBV7-2 and TRBJ2-7, the complete variable domain is GAGVSQSPSNKVTEKGKDVELRCDPISGHTALYWYRQSLGQGLEFLIYFQGNSAPDKSGLPSDRFSAERTGGSVSTLTIQRTQQEDSAVYLCASSLGGFGTSTYEQYFGPGTRLTVT.

The chain employs TRBV9 and TRBJ2-2, with TRBD2 as a possible D gene (5 bases). Germline V gene sequence: CDR1 SGDLS, CDR2 YYNGEE. The CDR3 length is 15 residues. With 3 bases removed from V and 5 bases from J, the gap between germline ends came to 14 bases. CDR3 amino acids: CASSARGPETGELFF. CDR3 DNA: TGTGCCAGCAGCGCACGGGGTCCAGAGACCGGGGAGCTGTTTTTT.

This clonotype turned up a few times. The V call is TRBV7-9, the J call TRBJ2-7; a weak D match, TRBD2 (6 bases). This CDR3 has 17 residues. The V gene lost 2 bases and the J gene lost 2 bases, with 19 bases spanning the gap. Germline lookup yields CDR1 SEHNR and CDR2 FQNEAQ (reference sequence). CDR3 region: CASSLNNPGRGTYEQYF. The CDR3 nucleotides read TGTGCCAGCAGCTTAAACAATCCGGGACGGGGGACCTACGAGCAGTACTTC. The full variable domain, its missing parts supplied by reference TRBV7-9 and TRBJ2-7, is DTGVSQNPRHKITKRGQNVTFRCDPISEHNRLYWYRQTLGQGPEFLTYFQNEAQLEKSRLLSDRFSAERPKGSFSTLEIQRTEQGDSAMYLCASSLNNPGRGTYEQYFGPGTRLTVT.

The rearrangement links TRBV29-1 to TRBJ2-2; TRBD1 aligns across 9 bases. J lost 5 bases, V lost 2 bases, and 6 bases had no gene match. This CDR3 has 15 amino acids. The germline CDR1 and CDR2 sequences are SQVTM and ANQGSEA. The CDR3 DNA sequence: TGCAGCGTTGAATGGGGACAGGGCAGGACCGGGGAGCTGTTTTTT. The encoded protein is CSVEWGQGRTGELFF.